Following are 5 T cell receptor beta chains from one sample sequenced in a study of blood T cell repertoires in COVID-19. The table came from immunoSEQ multiplex PCR; TCRdb's copy has only in-frame clones and leaves some out. Among 150,000 to 180,000 clones listed, 83% were seen once. Material: peripheral blood. The receptors were sampled from a woman aged 55-70 years with COVID-19, enrolled during active disease.

The chain joins TRBV2 to TRBJ1-2; 8 nucleotides align to TRBD1. This CDR3 contains 14 residues. V shed 6 bases, J shed 2 bases, and the junction held 5 bases outside the gene matches. Looked up from germline, CDR1 is SNHLY and CDR2 is FYNNEI. CDR3 amino acids: CASSRQGRNYGYTF. The CDR3 DNA is TGTGCCAGCAGCCGACAGGGGAGGAACTATGGCTACACCTTC.

This clone was seen a single time. The CDR3, as DNA: TGTGCCAGCAGTTCCTGGGACAGGGGGCATGGCTACACCTTC. This encodes CASSSWDRGHGYTF. The chain uses TRBV28 and TRBJ1-2, with TRBD1 identical over 12 bases. Trimming took 4 bases from V and 6 from J; bases not matched to a gene: 3. The CDR3 length is 14 residues. The germline CDR1 and CDR2 sequences are MDHEN and SYDVKM.

The chain uses TRBV11-2 and TRBJ1-2, with D possibly TRBD1 on 5 matching bases. CDR1 SGHAT and CDR2 FQNNGV come from the germline V gene. Trimming took off 4 bases at V and 6 bases at J, with 9 bases between the two ends. CDR3 size: 12 residues. CDR3 nucleotide sequence: TGTGCCAGCAGCTCGGAGGGGAATGGCTACACCTTC. This translates into CASSSEGNGYTF.

This chain joins TRBV3-1 (or the pseudogene TRBV3-2) and TRBJ2-7; 7 bases fit TRBD1. Germline V lookup: CDR1 LGHDT, CDR2 YNNKEL (reference sequence). The J segment lost 2 bases and the V segment lost 4 bases, leaving 5 bases of the junction unmatched. The CDR3 loop spans 14 amino acids. The CDR3 DNA sequence: TGTGCCAGCAGCCCTCGGGACAGACCCTACGAGCAGTACGTC. As protein: CASSPRDRPYEQYV.

This clone showed up just once. The rearrangement uses TRBV6-1 and TRBJ2-7; perhaps TRBD2 as D (6 bases). This CDR3 region has 15 residues. Between the trimmed V and J ends, which lost 5 bases and 6 bases, there was a span of 20 bases. Germline V gene data show CDR1 as MNHNS and CDR2 as SASEGT. CDR3 DNA: TGTGCCAGCAGTATGGCGGGGCCCCGACAGACCGAGCAGTACTTC. It yields the protein CASSMAGPRQTEQYF.